This T cell receptor beta chain was captured by sequencing in a study of CD8 T cells in ankylosing spondylitis. MiXCR was run by TCRdb on the 5' RACE reads, yielding one entry per CDR3 protein. Seen here are fewer than 350,000 distinct CDR3 sequences, about 9.9% observed once, and the top ten hold about 10%. This clonotype has a handful of counts. The antigen is undetermined. The CDR3 has 14 amino acids. Germline assignment: CDR1 SGHRS and CDR2 YFSETQ. The ends were cut back, 3 bases at V and 1 base at J, with 9 bases in the middle. Study-wide results and limits: Several of the motif variants were reported before in synovial fluid and blood from reactive arthritis. Blood of patients with ankylosing spondylitis appeared to be characterized by a TCR beta motif of eight highly homologous variants.

The genes are TRBV5-1 and TRBJ2-3; D ambiguous. This clonotype was obtained from a female donor with ankylosing spondylitis or in good health (not recorded which). Source material: blood, either unsorted or a sorted T cell fraction (not recorded which). CDR3 region: CASSYRTGTDTQYF. The CDR3 nucleotides are TGCGCCAGCAGCTACCGGACCGGCACAGATACGCAGTATTTT.